One sample yielded the 19 T cell receptor beta chains listed below, sequenced in a study of blood T cells in healthy people across ages. PCR was performed a second time for about 6 to 12 cycles using a sample-barcoded 5' primer and a J-beta primer mix. Via MiXCR, TCRdb re-called the 5' RACE reads, giving one row per CDR3 protein. The repertoire holds approximately 800,000 distinct CDR3 sequences, about 56% seen once, with around 25% in the top ten. The source material was blood. The source of these receptors is a man between 40 and 49 years old in good health.

This chain links TRBV4-2 with TRBJ2-5, with D perhaps matching TRBD2 (6 bases). Per the germline V gene, CDR1 is LGHNA and CDR2 is YNFKEQ. This CDR3 contains 16 residues. V was trimmed by 0 bases and J by 3 bases, leaving 14 bases between them. This chain's CDR3 is CASSQEGGRTKETQYF. In DNA, the CDR3 is TGTGCCAGCAGCCAAGAGGGGGGAAGGACTAAAGAGACCCAGTACTTC.

This clonotype turned up a few times. The DNA of the CDR3 is TGTGCCAGCAGGCGAGGGATGGGACTGACCAATGAGCAGTTCTTC. It codes for CASRRGMGLTNEQFF. J is TRBJ2-1 and V is TRBV11-2; D possibly corresponds to TRBD2 (6 bases). The CDR3 spans 15 residues. CDR1 SGHAT and CDR2 FQNNGV come from the germline V gene. Deletions cut 6 bases from V and 6 bases from J, with 18 bases between. Supplemented by reference TRBV11-2 and TRBJ2-1, the full variable domain reads EAGVAQSPRYKIIEKRQSVAFWCNPISGHATLYWYQQILGQGPKLLIQFQNNGVVDDSQLPKDRFSAERLKGVDSTLKIQPAKLEDSAVYLCASRRGMGLTNEQFFGPGTRLTVL.

This chain connects TRBV9 to TRBJ1-4; D is perhaps TRBD1 (5 bases). V lost 0 bases, J lost 5 bases, and 11 bases lay in between. There are 15 residues in the CDR3. The germline gives CDR1 SGDLS, CDR2 YYNGEE. In DNA form, the CDR3 reads TGTGCCAGCAGCGTAGGCGGGGGAGGAAATGAAAAACTGTTTTTT. Protein product: CASSVGGGGNEKLFF.

J is TRBJ1-2 and V is TRBV2, with 10 bases matching TRBD1. Germline CDR1 reads SNHLY; CDR2 reads FYNNEI. CDR3 length: 15 amino acids. The trim removed 2 bases at V and 4 bases at J, leaving 4 bases unmatched. In DNA, the CDR3 is TGTGCCAGCAGTGAATGGGGACAGGGGCGCTATGGCTACACCTTC. Its protein is CASSEWGQGRYGYTF.

The chain employs TRBV20-1 and TRBJ2-3, with D possibly matching TRBD1 (5 bases). Germline V gene lookup returns CDR1 DFQATT and CDR2 SNEGSKA (reference sequence). This CDR3 has 13 amino acids. CDR3 sequence reads: CSPLGANTDTQYF. In DNA, the CDR3 is TGCAGCCCCCTAGGGGCTAACACAGATACGCAGTATTTT.

This clonotype was detected a few times. The rearrangement links TRBV5-1 to TRBJ2-2; D gene ambiguous. CDR3 length: 11 amino acids. V dropped 3 bases and J dropped 7 bases, with 4 bases sitting between them. Germline V gene sequence: CDR1 SGHRS, CDR2 YFSETQ. This CDR3 is CASSSDGELFF. The DNA of the CDR3 is TGCGCCAGCAGCTCAGACGGGGAGCTGTTTTTT.

The gene calls are TRBV7-2 and TRBJ2-5; a possible D gene is TRBD2 (6 bases). Germline assignment: CDR1 SGHTA and CDR2 FQGNSA. This CDR3 comprises 18 residues. The ends were cut back, 3 bases at V and 3 bases at J, with 23 bases in the middle. This CDR3 is CASSFLGGRREKKETQYF. CDR3 sequence (DNA): TGTGCCAGCAGCTTTCTGGGAGGTCGTAGGGAGAAAAAAGAGACCCAGTACTTC.

The genes are TRBV15 and TRBJ2-5; tentatively, D is TRBD1 or TRBD2 (6 bases each). Germline lookup yields CDR1 LNHNV and CDR2 YYDKDF (reference sequence). The CDR3 loop spans 16 amino acids. The V and J ends lost 0 bases and 3 bases respectively, with 14 bases between them. This chain's CDR3 is CATSRDLGGSKETQYF. The CDR3 DNA is TGTGCCACCAGCAGAGATCTAGGGGGGTCCAAAGAGACCCAGTACTTC.

In its sample, this clonotype was seen a few times. This chain links TRBV27 with TRBJ1-2; D is unclear. This CDR3 is 12 amino acids long. The V and J ends lost 6 bases and 8 bases respectively, with 13 bases between them. Germline assignment: CDR1 MNHEY and CDR2 SMNVEV (reference sequence). The CDR3 DNA reads TGTGCCAGCAGGACGATCTCAGGAGGCTACACCTTC. Translated: CASRTISGGYTF.

This clonotype appeared once. V is TRBV28 and J is TRBJ1-6; possible D gene TRBD1, 5 bases. CDR1 is MDHEN, CDR2 SYDVKM, per germline. V was pared by 3 bases and J by 18 bases, with 15 bases between. The CDR3 has 12 amino acids. The CDR3 here is CASSFSGTQTHF. CDR3 sequence (DNA): TGTGCCAGCAGTTTTTCCGGGACCCAAACCCACTTT. Filled out from reference TRBV28 and TRBJ1-6, the complete variable domain reads DVKVTQSSRYLVKRTGEKVFLECVQDMDHENMFWYRQDPGLGLRLIYFSYDVKMKEKGDIPEGYSVSREKKERFSLILESASTNQTSMYLCASSFSGTQTHFGNGTRLTVT.

This clonotype was seen a few times. V and J are TRBV29-1 and TRBJ1-2; tentatively, D is TRBD1 (6 bases). CDR3 length: 16 residues. V was cut by 0 bases and J by 4 bases, with 18 bases left in between. Germline V gene data show CDR1 as SQVTM and CDR2 as ANQGSEA. The DNA of the CDR3 is TGCAGCGTTGAAGAGCTGAGGGGGGCGGGTTCCTATGGCTACACCTTC. Encoded protein: CSVEELRGAGSYGYTF.

This clonotype was detected ten times or more. The chain joins TRBV29-1 to TRBJ2-2, with TRBD1 identical over 7 bases. CDR1 is SQVTM, CDR2 ANQGSEA, per germline. The trim removed 4 bases at V and 0 bases at J, leaving 2 bases unmatched. The CDR3 has 14 amino acids. In DNA form, the CDR3 reads TGCAGCGTTGGACAGGGCTCGAACACCGGGGAGCTGTTTTTT. As protein: CSVGQGSNTGELFF.

This clonotype has just a few counts. J is TRBJ1-5 and V is TRBV25-1; a weak D match, TRBD1 (5 bases). The germline V gene has CDR1 MGHDK and CDR2 SYGVNS. Trimming pared 4 bases from V and 4 bases from J, leaving 8 bases between. The CDR3 has 13 amino acids. The CDR3 region is CASSGGWNQPQHF. CDR3 DNA sequence: TGTGCCAGCAGTGGGGGGTGGAATCAGCCCCAGCATTTT.

This chain joins TRBV2 and TRBJ2-4; 8 positions agree with TRBD1. The CDR3 is 14 residues long. V was clipped by 5 bases and J by 6 bases; unmatched bases: 6. Germline V CDR1 and CDR2: SNHLY, FYNNEI. The CDR3 region has the DNA TGTGCCAGCAGTTCCGGGACAGGCCCAAACATTCAGTACTTC. Translation: CASSSGTGPNIQYF. The whole variable domain, filled in from reference TRBV2 and TRBJ2-4, reads EPEVTQTPSHQVTQMGQEVILRCVPISNHLYFYWYRQILGQKVEFLVSFYNNEISEKSEIFDDQFSVERPDGSNFTLKIRSTKLEDSAMYFCASSSGTGPNIQYFGAGTRLSVL.

This clonotype has only a few counts. In DNA, the CDR3 is TGTGCCACCAGTGATTTTTTACAGGCAGCGGGTGAGCAGTTCTTC. This gives the protein CATSDFLQAAGEQFF. V is TRBV24-1 and J is TRBJ2-1; weak D call: TRBD2 (6 bases). This CDR3 has 15 residues. The V end lost 1 base, the J end lost 9 bases, and 15 bases lay between the germline ends. From germline, CDR1 is KGHDR and CDR2 SFDVKD.

This clonotype occurred a few times. The V gene is TRBV20-1, the J gene TRBJ1-1; D unclear. The CDR3 length is 14 residues. V lost 4 bases, J lost 7 bases, and 19 bases lay in between. Per the germline V gene, CDR1 is DFQATT and CDR2 is SNEGSKA (reference sequence). For the CDR3, the DNA is TGCAGTGCTACGAAACGACACTTATCTGGTGAAGCTTTCTTT. Its translation is CSATKRHLSGEAFF.

This clonotype has just a few counts. The chain couples TRBV29-1 to TRBJ1-2, with D unclear. This CDR3 comprises 11 residues. Germline V gene lookup returns CDR1 SQVTM and CDR2 ANQGSEA. Trimming cost V 3 bases and J 5 bases, with 7 bases left between them. CDR3 bases: TGCAGCGTTGAGTTCATATATGGCTACACCTTC. As protein: CSVEFIYGYTF. The full variable domain, its missing parts supplied by reference TRBV29-1 and TRBJ1-2, is SAVISQKPSRDICQRGTSLTIQCQVDSQVTMMFWYRQQPGQSLTLIATANQGSEATYESGFVIDKFPISRPNLTFSTLTVSNMSPEDSSIYLCSVEFIYGYTFGSGTRLTVV.

The rearrangement uses TRBV7-3 and TRBJ2-2; D is undetermined. V was trimmed by 5 bases and J by 4 bases, leaving 20 bases between them. The CDR3 extends over 17 amino acids. The germline CDR1 and CDR2 sequences are SGHTA and FQGTGA. CDR3 nucleotides: TGTGCCAGCAGCCAATTAGGTCCCGGGCTGACCACCGGGGAGCTGTTTTTT. It encodes CASSQLGPGLTTGELFF.

This clonotype showed up just a few times. This chain joins TRBV29-1 and TRBJ2-4, with D hard to call. Near its end, the DNA agrees better with TRBJ2-7, so the J call may be wrong. There are 13 residues in the CDR3. Germline CDR1 and CDR2: SQVTM and ANQGSEA. In nucleotides, the CDR3 is TGCAGCGTTGATATGGAAGCCTTCGACGAGCAGTACTTC. Translated, it gives CSVDMEAFDEQYF.